This TCR beta chain was sequenced for a study of T cells after yellow fever vaccination. As for the study in general: The authors prepared low-cell-number fractions using SMART-Seq v4 Ultra Low Input.

One entry per CDR3 protein results from TCRdb running MiXCR on the 5' RACE reads. The sample shows approximately 260,000 distinct CDR3 sequences, roughly 4.8% of them seen only once. This CDR3 has 13 amino acids. V gave up 3 bases and J gave up 7 bases, with 10 bases separating them. Germline V gives CDR1 SGHNT, CDR2 YENEEA. The rearrangement links TRBV11-3 to TRBJ2-1; D is ambiguous. The clonotype was recovered from a man aged 18 to 29 who received the YFV17D yellow fever vaccine. Sample: CD4+ T cells sorted from PBMCs, taken on the day of the yellow fever booster vaccination. Written as DNA, the CDR3 is TGTGCCAGCAGCTTTCAAGGTTTGAATGAGCAGTTCTTC. Protein: CASSFQGLNEQFF.